The entry below gives a single TCR beta chain sequence along with its context. Repertoires were generated with immunoSEQ multiplex PCR, while TCRdb's copy carries only in-frame clones and drops some. Of about 250,000 clones listed, 82% are singletons. The sample originates from a study of control samples from healthy donors and cancer patients. This receptor was obtained from a woman aged 55-70 years with lung cancer. Sequenced sample: PBMCs.

The CDR3 DNA reads as TGCAGTGCCAAGGGGATCTATGGCTACACCTTC. Protein sequence: CSAKGIYGYTF. The rearrangement uses TRBV20-1 and TRBJ1-2; a weak D match, TRBD1 (5 bases). With 6 bases removed from V and 4 bases from J, the gap between germline ends came to 9 bases. Germline V gene sequence: CDR1 DFQATT, CDR2 SNEGSKA (reference sequence). This CDR3 has 11 amino acids.